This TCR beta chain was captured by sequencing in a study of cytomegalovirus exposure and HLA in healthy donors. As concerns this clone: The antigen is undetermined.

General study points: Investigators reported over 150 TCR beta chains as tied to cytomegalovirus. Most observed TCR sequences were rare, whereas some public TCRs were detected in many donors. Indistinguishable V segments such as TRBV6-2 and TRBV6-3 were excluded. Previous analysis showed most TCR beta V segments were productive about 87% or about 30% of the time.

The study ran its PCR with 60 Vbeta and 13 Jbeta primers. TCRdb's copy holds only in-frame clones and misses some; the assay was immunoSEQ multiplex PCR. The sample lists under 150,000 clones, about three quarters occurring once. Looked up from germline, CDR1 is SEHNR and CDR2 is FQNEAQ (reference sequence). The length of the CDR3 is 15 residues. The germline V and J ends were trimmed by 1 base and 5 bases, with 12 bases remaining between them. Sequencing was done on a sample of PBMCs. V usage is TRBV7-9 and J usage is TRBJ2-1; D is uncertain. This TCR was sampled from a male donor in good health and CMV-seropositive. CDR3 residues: CASSLVASFDNEQFF. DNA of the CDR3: TGTGCCAGCAGCTTAGTCGCAAGCTTTGACAATGAGCAGTTCTTC. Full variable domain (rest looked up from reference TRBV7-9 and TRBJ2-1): DTGVSQNPRHKITKRGQNVTFRCDPISEHNRLYWYRQTLGQGPEFLTYFQNEAQLEKSRLLSDRFSAERPKGSFSTLEIQRTEQGDSAMYLCASSLVASFDNEQFFGPGTRLTVL.